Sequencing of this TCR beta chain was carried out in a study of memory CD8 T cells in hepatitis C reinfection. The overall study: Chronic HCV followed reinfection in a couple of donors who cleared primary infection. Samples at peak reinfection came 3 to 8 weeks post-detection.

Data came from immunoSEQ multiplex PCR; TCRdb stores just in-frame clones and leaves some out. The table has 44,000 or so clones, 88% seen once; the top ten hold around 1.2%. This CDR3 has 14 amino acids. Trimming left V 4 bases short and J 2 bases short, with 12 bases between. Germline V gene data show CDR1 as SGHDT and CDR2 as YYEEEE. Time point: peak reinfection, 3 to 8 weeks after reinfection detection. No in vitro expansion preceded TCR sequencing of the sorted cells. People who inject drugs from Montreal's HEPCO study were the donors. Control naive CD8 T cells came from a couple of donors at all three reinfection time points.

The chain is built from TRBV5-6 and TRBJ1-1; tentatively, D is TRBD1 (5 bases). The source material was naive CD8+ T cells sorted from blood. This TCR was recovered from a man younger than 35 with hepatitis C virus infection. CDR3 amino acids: CASSDDRSNTEAFF. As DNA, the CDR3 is TGTGCCAGCAGCGACGACAGATCCAACACTGAAGCTTTCTTT.